Following are 20 T cell receptor beta chains from one sample sequenced in a study of blood T cell repertoires in COVID-19 (TCRdb year 2020). Preparation of the library involved the immunoSEQ multiplex PCR assay. Not all clones reach the TCRdb copy of this immuneACCESS table, which keeps in-frame sequences only. Checked studies attribute under half of the gap to unresolved V genes and leave the rest unexplained. For this sample there are about 200,000 clones; about nine tenths appear just once. The top ten clonotypes cover under 2% of the sample. Sequencing was done on a sample of peripheral blood. The receptors originated from a young man with active or convalescent COVID-19.

J is TRBJ1-1 and V is TRBV19, with TRBD1 identical over 8 bases. The CDR3 loop spans 16 amino acids. CDR1 and CDR2 (germline): LNHDA, SQIVND (reference sequence). The V gene end was trimmed by 3 bases and the J gene end by 0 bases; junction bases not matched to a gene: 6. DNA for the CDR3: TGTGCCAGTAGTATTATGGCAGGGGGCCTGAACACTGAAGCTTTCTTT. Encoded protein: CASSIMAGGLNTEAFF.

The CDR3 DNA reads TGTGCCAGCAGCTCCGGGTTAGCGGGGGGCACAGATACGCAGTATTTT. Its protein is CASSSGLAGGTDTQYF. The chain has TRBV7-9 and TRBJ2-3, with 9 bases lining up with TRBD2. Unmatched junction bases numbered 6, after V lost 4 bases and J lost 1 base. This CDR3 region has 16 residues. The germline V gene encodes CDR1 SEHNR and CDR2 FQNEAQ (reference sequence).

The gene calls are TRBV6-6 and TRBJ1-4; D is uncertain. Deletions cut 6 bases from V and 8 bases from J, with 10 bases between. Looked up from germline, CDR1 is MNHNY and CDR2 is SVGAGI (reference sequence). This CDR3 is built from 12 residues. CDR3 coding DNA: TGTGCCAGCAGCCCCATTCAGGAAAAACTGTTTTTT. Amino acid sequence: CASSPIQEKLFF.

V gene TRBV27 combines with J gene TRBJ1-2; perhaps TRBD1 as D (5 bases). The CDR3 runs to 15 residues. CDR1 and CDR2 (germline): MNHEY, SMNVEV (reference sequence). V gave up 3 bases and J gave up 4 bases, with 15 bases separating them. CDR3 in amino acids: CASSFSQGRSYGYTF. CDR3 nucleotides: TGTGCCAGCAGTTTTTCGCAGGGAAGAAGCTATGGCTACACCTTC.

The chain combines TRBV5-1 with TRBJ2-5; 7 positions match TRBD2. The CDR3 totals 14 residues. Per the germline V gene, CDR1 is SGHRS and CDR2 is YFSETQ. Trimming took 4 bases from V and 6 from J; bases not matched to a gene: 9. Written as DNA, the CDR3 is TGCGCCAGCAGCCCAATGCCGGGGGGAAAGACCCAGTACTTC. This sequence encodes CASSPMPGGKTQYF.

The V gene is TRBV2, the J gene TRBJ1-4, with 8 bases aligning to TRBD1. Trimming took 2 bases from V and 6 from J; bases not matched to a gene: 2. The CDR3 is 14 amino acids. CDR1 and CDR2 from the germline V gene are SNHLY and FYNNEI. DNA of the CDR3: TGTGCCAGCAGTGAACAGGGGGCGGATGAAAAACTGTTTTTT. This encodes CASSEQGADEKLFF.

This clone occurred once. The chain employs TRBV6-5 and TRBJ2-7, with 9 bases aligning to TRBD1. V trimming: 5 bases; J trimming: 4 bases; junction bases outside the gene matches: 6. Germline CDR1 reads MNHEY; CDR2 reads SVGAGI. This CDR3 has 14 residues. In DNA form, the CDR3 reads TGTGCCAGCAGTCCATGGACAGGGGAGTACGAGCAGTACTTC. Amino acid sequence: CASSPWTGEYEQYF.

The rearrangement links TRBV15 to TRBJ1-1; TRBD1 is a possible D gene (6 bases). The length of the CDR3 is 15 residues. From germline, CDR1 is LNHNV and CDR2 YYDKDF (reference sequence). V was trimmed by 2 bases and J by 6 bases, leaving 16 bases between them. CDR3 nucleotides: TGTGCCACCAGCAGAAACAGGGCCATAAGCGCTGAAGCTTTCTTT. Amino acids: CATSRNRAISAEAFF.

This clone was detected only a few times. CDR3 sequence: CASSKQQGNTEAFF. CDR3 coding DNA: TGTGCCAGTAGTAAGCAACAGGGGAACACTGAAGCTTTCTTT. This chain connects TRBV19 to TRBJ1-1; possibly TRBD1 for D (6 bases). This CDR3 spans 14 amino acids. V lost 4 bases and J 1 base, leaving 10 bases between the germline ends. Germline assignment: CDR1 LNHDA and CDR2 SQIVND (reference sequence).

The rearrangement links TRBV18 to TRBJ2-5, with 8 bases fitting TRBD2. Germline loops: CDR1 KGHSH, CDR2 LQKENI. V gave up 3 bases and J gave up 1 base; unmatched junction bases: 7. This CDR3 is built from 16 residues. This CDR3 reads CASSPFAGGLQETQYF. CDR3 nucleotide sequence: TGTGCCAGCTCACCGTTCGCGGGAGGTCTCCAAGAGACCCAGTACTTC.

In the case of this clone: Sequence at one end of the junction differs from germline and may be a read error. J is TRBJ2-7 and V is TRBV5-6; 9 nucleotides match TRBD2. The CDR3 covers 12 residues. Germline CDR1 reads SGHDT; CDR2 reads YYEEEE. The CDR3 DNA reads as TGTGCCAGCAGCTTGGTAGGACTAGCGAACGACTTC. This codes for CASSLVGLANDF.

In this sample, this clone turned up a few times. The chain uses TRBV3-1 (or the pseudogene TRBV3-2) and TRBJ2-7; 10 positions match TRBD2. Germline CDR1 reads LGHDT; CDR2 reads YNNKEL (reference sequence). The CDR3 has 12 residues. J gave up 6 bases and V 6 bases, and 2 bases lay outside the gene matches. The CDR3 DNA is TGTGCCAGCAGGCTAGCGGGAGCCGAGCAGTACTTC. This encodes CASRLAGAEQYF.

The J gene is TRBJ1-6, the V gene TRBV30, with a weak D call TRBD1 (6 bases). Germline lookup yields CDR1 GTSNPN and CDR2 SVGIG (reference sequence). The V and J ends lost 2 bases and 5 bases respectively, with 16 bases between them. This CDR3 has 16 residues. CDR3 region: CAWSRNRASNNSPLHF. The CDR3 nucleotides read TGTGCCTGGAGTCGAAACAGGGCCTCGAATAATTCACCCCTCCACTTT.

J is TRBJ1-1 and V is TRBV7-9, with TRBD1 identical over 9 bases. The CDR3 runs to 15 residues. Unmatched junction bases numbered 6, after V lost 6 bases and J lost 1 base. Germline CDR1 is SEHNR and CDR2 is FQNEAQ (reference sequence). CDR3 region: CASSYTGGKNTEAFF. The CDR3 DNA sequence: TGTGCCAGCAGTTATACAGGGGGCAAGAACACTGAAGCTTTCTTT.

This chain joins TRBV3-1 (or the pseudogene TRBV3-2) and TRBJ2-5; 7 bases fit TRBD2. CDR1 is LGHDT and CDR2 is YNNKEL in the germline V gene (reference sequence). The CDR3 has 15 amino acids. Losses at the gene ends were 1 base for V and 4 bases for J; bases not matched to a gene: 6. The CDR3 DNA sequence: TGTGCCAGCAGCCAAGCCAGACTAGCCTCAGAGACCCAGTACTTC. Its protein is CASSQARLASETQYF.

This clone has just one count. This chain connects TRBV5-4 to TRBJ2-7, with 10 bases that match TRBD1. J lost 4 bases, V lost 4 bases, and 11 bases had no gene match. The CDR3 is 16 residues long. The germline gives CDR1 SGHNT, CDR2 YYREEE (reference sequence). The CDR3 loop reads CASSDHRQGASYEQYF. In DNA, the CDR3 is TGTGCCAGCAGCGACCATAGACAGGGGGCTTCGTACGAGCAGTACTTC.

This clone was found once. The genes are TRBV3-1 (or the pseudogene TRBV3-2) and TRBJ1-2, with TRBD1 matching 7 bases. With 3 bases clipped from V and 4 bases from J, the junction kept 8 bases outside the gene matches. This CDR3 spans 15 amino acids. Germline V gives CDR1 LGHDT, CDR2 YNNKEL (reference sequence). The chain's CDR3 is CASSHIPGQSYGYTF. CDR3 sequence (DNA): TGTGCCAGCAGCCACATACCGGGACAGAGCTATGGCTACACCTTC.

The chain uses TRBV30 and TRBJ2-2; D remains ambiguous. Germline CDR1 reads GTSNPN; CDR2 reads SVGIG (reference sequence). Trimming stripped 0 bases from V and 2 bases from J, with 4 bases between. The CDR3 has 13 residues. CDR3 amino acids: CAWSVGNTGELFF. The CDR3 DNA is TGTGCCTGGAGTGTCGGTAACACCGGGGAGCTGTTTTTT.

The table lists this clone with a count of one. The rearrangement links TRBV19 to TRBJ1-1, with D hard to call. CDR3 length equals 13 residues. Germline assignment: CDR1 LNHDA and CDR2 SQIVND (reference sequence). Between the trimmed V and J ends, which lost 5 bases and 1 base, there was a span of 8 bases. The CDR3 DNA reads TGTGCCAGTAGTCAGGTGAGGAACACTGAAGCTTTCTTT. It translates to CASSQVRNTEAFF.

The V and J genes are TRBV7-9 and TRBJ1-2, with TRBD1 identical over 9 bases. V was pared by 5 bases and J by 2 bases, with 3 bases of the junction left unmatched. The CDR3 spans 14 residues. In germline, CDR1 is SEHNR, CDR2 FQNEAQ (reference sequence). This CDR3 is CASSTGTGNYGYTF. CDR3 nucleotide sequence: TGTGCCAGCAGCACCGGGACAGGGAACTATGGCTACACCTTC.